The 14 T cell receptor beta chains below were found in one sample sequenced in a study of T-cell reconstitution after alpha-beta-depleted transplantation in children. The TCRbeta library was prepared with unique molecular identifiers. TCRdb used MiXCR to reprocess the PCR reads, holding one entry per CDR3 protein. This table holds about 610,000 distinct CDR3 sequences, approximately 10% found once. The input for sequencing was PBMCs from the stem cell graft donor, taken from the stem cell graft. The receptors were sampled from a human donor who donated a stem cell graft to a child with acute myeloid leukemia.

This clonotype came up many times. The chain links TRBV29-1 to TRBJ2-2; unclear D gene. Per germline, CDR1 SQVTM and CDR2 ANQGSEA. This CDR3 is built from 12 residues. The V gene lost 8 bases and the J gene lost 5 bases, with 12 bases spanning the gap. The CDR3 DNA reads as TGCAGCCTAACCCTCTGGACCGGGGAGCTGTTTTTT. It codes for CSLTLWTGELFF.

The chain couples TRBV12-3 or TRBV12-4 to TRBJ2-1; D perhaps matches TRBD2 (6 bases). The CDR3 sequence is 14 residues long. Trimming shortened V by 4 bases and J by 8 bases, and 15 bases separated the two germline ends. For the CDR3, the DNA is TGTGCCAGCAGTTACTGGGTTGGCGGGGATGAGCAGTTCTTC. Translation gives CASSYWVGGDEQFF.

V and J are TRBV11-1 and TRBJ2-1, with TRBD2 identical over 12 bases. The V gene's germline CDR1 is SGHAT and CDR2 FQDESV (reference sequence). CDR3 size: 18 residues. J lost 6 bases, V lost 8 bases, and 17 bases had no gene match. Here the CDR3 reads CASGGTSGLRGTTNEQFF. The CDR3 region has the DNA TGTGCCAGCGGAGGGACTAGCGGGTTAAGGGGCACCACCAATGAGCAGTTCTTC. Complete variable domain (other parts from reference TRBV11-1 and TRBJ2-1): EAEVAQSPRYKITEKSQAVAFWCDPISGHATLYWYRQILGQGPELLVQFQDESVVDDSQLPKDRFSAERLKGVDSTLKIQPAELGDSAMYLCASGGTSGLRGTTNEQFFGPGTRLTVL.

The V gene is TRBV20-1, the J gene TRBJ2-1; 12 bases fit TRBD2. V lost 4 bases to trimming and J lost 10 bases; unmatched junction nucleotides: 8. CDR1 DFQATT and CDR2 SNEGSKA come from the germline V gene (reference sequence). The CDR3 is made up of 14 amino acids. This CDR3 reads CSATRLAGDKEQFF. The CDR3, as DNA: TGCAGTGCTACCCGACTAGCGGGAGATAAGGAGCAGTTCTTC.

This clonotype has just a few counts. The chain couples TRBV5-1 to TRBJ2-7, with D possibly matching TRBD2 (6 bases). The CDR3 runs 12 residues. The V end was cut by 0 bases, the J end by 13 bases, with 14 bases between. Germline CDR1 and CDR2: SGHRS and YFSETQ. The CDR3 sequence is CASSLAGNGGYF. CDR3 DNA sequence: TGCGCCAGCAGCTTGGCCGGGAACGGGGGATACTTC.

This clonotype has a count of ten or more. The junction and the germline gene differ at one end; a read error may be behind it. This chain connects TRBV7-8 to TRBJ1-2; the D is unclear. Germline V CDR1 and CDR2: SGHVS, FQNEAQ. The CDR3 length is 12 residues. Written as DNA, the CDR3 is TGTGCCAGCAGTTTAGGCGGCTATGGCTACACCTTC. Its translation: CASSLGGYGYTF.

This clonotype was detected a few times. This rearrangement joins TRBV19 to TRBJ2-1; D is unclear. CDR3 length: 17 amino acids. CDR1 and CDR2 (germline): LNHDA, SQIVND (reference sequence). V lost 7 bases and J 1 base, leaving 20 bases between the germline ends. The CDR3 loop reads CASTATFGLVSYNEQFF. The CDR3 nucleotides read TGTGCCAGTACTGCTACTTTTGGTCTTGTTTCCTACAATGAGCAGTTCTTC. The full variable domain, its missing parts supplied by reference TRBV19 and TRBJ2-1, is DGGITQSPKYLFRKEGQNVTLSCEQNLNHDAMYWYRQDPGQGLRLIYYSQIVNDFQKGDIAEGYSVSREKKESFPLTVTSAQKNPTAFYLCASTATFGLVSYNEQFFGPGTRLTVL.

The J gene is TRBJ1-5, the V gene TRBV6-5, with D unresolved. CDR1 MNHEY and CDR2 SVGAGI come from the germline V gene. This CDR3 is 16 amino acids long. V lost 4 bases and J lost 3, with 16 bases in between. The CDR3 coding sequence is TGTGCCAGCAGTTCGTTTTCCTCCGCCCCCAATCAGCCCCAGCATTTT. Its protein product is CASSSFSSAPNQPQHF.

There are a few counts of this clonotype. J is TRBJ2-1 and V is TRBV18; 11 bases match TRBD2. The length of the CDR3 is 16 residues. Germline V gene sequence: CDR1 KGHSH, CDR2 LQKENI. J was trimmed by 10 bases and V by 5 bases; bases with no gene match: 13. The CDR3 region has the DNA TGTGCCAGCTCAATGCCGGGACTAGCGGTGTCGGCGGAGCAGTTCTTC. It specifies CASSMPGLAVSAEQFF.

This chain uses TRBV27 with TRBJ2-5; 9 bases are shared with TRBD1. V lost 4 bases and J lost 3; bases outside the gene matches: 6. Germline lookup yields CDR1 MNHEY and CDR2 SMNVEV (reference sequence). This CDR3 contains 15 residues. CDR3 DNA sequence: TGTGCCAGCAGTTCGCTTGGGACAGGGAAAGAGACCCAGTACTTC. Protein sequence: CASSSLGTGKETQYF.

This clonotype was counted only a few times. The chain joins TRBV18 to TRBJ1-4; maybe TRBD1 (5 bases). CDR1 is KGHSH, CDR2 LQKENI, per germline. V was clipped by 1 base and J by 8 bases, with 8 bases between them. The CDR3 length is 13 residues. The CDR3 DNA follows: TGTGCCAGCTCACCACGAGGGACCGAAAAACTGTTTTTT. Translating gives CASSPRGTEKLFF.

V and J are TRBV30 and TRBJ2-4; 9 nucleotides line up with TRBD2. The length of the CDR3 is 15 residues. Trimming cost V 0 bases and J 4 bases; bases outside gene matches: 4. Germline V gives CDR1 GTSNPN, CDR2 SVGIG (reference sequence). In nucleotides, the CDR3 is TGTGCCTGGAGTGTGATAGCGGGGGAGAAAAACATTCAGTACTTC. Its protein is CAWSVIAGEKNIQYF.

Only a few counts were recorded for this clonotype. J is TRBJ2-1 and V is TRBV15; possibly TRBD2 for D (6 bases). The V gene lost 0 bases and the J gene lost 10 bases, with 7 bases spanning the gap. There are 12 residues in the CDR3. In germline, CDR1 is LNHNV, CDR2 YYDKDF (reference sequence). The CDR3: CATSRELAEQFF. In DNA form, the CDR3 reads TGTGCCACCAGCAGAGAACTAGCAGAGCAGTTCTTC.

Notes on this clonotype: One junction end disagrees with the germline gene, perhaps due to a read error. The chain recombines TRBV20-1 with TRBJ2-7; 8 bases line up with TRBD1. The germline CDR1 and CDR2 sequences are DFQATT and SNEGSKA (reference sequence). CDR3 length equals 14 residues. CDR3 in amino acids: CSASPDRASHEQYF. The DNA for the CDR3 is TGCAGTGCTTCGCCGGACAGGGCCTCCCACGAGCAGTACTTC.